Listed here are 16 T cell receptor beta chains from one sample, sequenced in a study of blood T cell repertoires in COVID-19. The protocol was immunoSEQ multiplex PCR, while the TCRdb copy is restricted to in-frame clones and leaves out a portion. The data hold about 95,000 clones, with 70% to 85% observed a single time. The sample was peripheral blood. The receptor set was obtained from a human donor in a cohort sampled during active COVID-19.

The genes are TRBV3-1 (or the pseudogene TRBV3-2) and TRBJ2-3; possible D gene TRBD2, 5 bases. The CDR3 runs 15 residues. V was shortened by 0 bases and J by 5 bases, with 12 bases between the two germline ends. Germline CDR1 reads LGHDT; CDR2 reads YNNKEL (reference sequence). The CDR3 sequence: CASSQEKAVRDTQYF. CDR3 DNA: TGTGCCAGCAGCCAAGAAAAAGCGGTCAGAGATACGCAGTATTTT.

The chain couples TRBV24-1 to TRBJ2-1; 9 bases line up with TRBD1. The trim removed 7 bases at V and 9 bases at J, leaving 12 bases unmatched. The CDR3 runs 15 residues. Germline V gene sequence: CDR1 KGHDR, CDR2 SFDVKD. The CDR3 DNA sequence: TGTGCCACCAGCGAGACCGGGACAGGGCTTCGTGAGCAGTTCTTC. Its translation: CATSETGTGLREQFF.

The chain links TRBV28 to TRBJ2-7; D perhaps matches TRBD2 (5 bases). Germline V gene sequence: CDR1 MDHEN, CDR2 SYDVKM. The CDR3 runs to 14 residues. V was shortened by 2 bases and J by 2 bases, with 10 bases between the two germline ends. The CDR3 is CASSLRGRTYEQYF. The CDR3 nucleotides are TGTGCCAGCAGTTTACGCGGGCGAACCTACGAGCAGTACTTC.

This clone was observed a few times. The CDR3 spells CASSYVPLTDTQYF. For the CDR3, the DNA is TGTGCCAGCAGTTACGTCCCCCTTACAGATACGCAGTATTTT. The chain has TRBV6-6 and TRBJ2-3; D call uncertain. The V end lost 2 bases, the J end lost 3 bases, and 9 bases lay between the germline ends. Germline V CDR1 and CDR2: MNHNY, SVGAGI (reference sequence). The CDR3 runs to 14 residues.

The chain combines TRBV7-3 with TRBJ2-2; 8 bases match TRBD2. Looked up from germline, CDR1 is SGHTA and CDR2 is FQGTGA. The CDR3 is made up of 15 amino acids. With V trimmed by 5 bases and J by 0 bases, 2 bases remained unmatched. CDR3: CASSISGTNTGELFF. The CDR3 DNA reads as TGTGCCAGCAGCATTAGCGGGACGAACACCGGGGAGCTGTTTTTT.

This chain uses TRBV6-4 with TRBJ2-3, with 7 positions matching TRBD2. CDR3 size: 16 residues. With V trimmed by 2 bases and J by 2 bases, 7 bases remained unmatched. CDR1 is MRHNA and CDR2 is SNTAGT in the germline V gene. CDR3 nucleotides: TGTGCCAGCAGTGACGAAGGTAGCGGGTACACAGATACGCAGTATTTT. Protein product: CASSDEGSGYTDTQYF.

J is TRBJ2-7 and V is TRBV27; D gene ambiguous. There are 14 residues in the CDR3. From germline, CDR1 is MNHEY and CDR2 SMNVEV (reference sequence). The V end was cut by 2 bases, the J end by 0 bases, with 8 bases between. The CDR3 DNA is TGTGCCAGCAGTTTAGAGGAGAGCTCCTACGAGCAGTACTTC. Its translation is CASSLEESSYEQYF.

The chain carries TRBV29-1 and TRBJ2-2, with D tentatively TRBD2 (5 bases). The V gene lost 7 bases and the J gene lost 6 bases, with 12 bases spanning the gap. This CDR3 has 12 amino acids. CDR1 and CDR2 from the germline V gene are SQVTM and ANQGSEA. The CDR3 sequence: CSAQKEAGELFF. As DNA, the CDR3 is TGCAGCGCCCAAAAGGAGGCCGGGGAGCTGTTTTTT.

The chain carries TRBV7-9 and TRBJ1-2; the D gene is possibly TRBD1 (5 bases). This CDR3 spans 15 amino acids. V shed 6 bases and J shed 4 bases, with 18 bases lying between them. Germline-derived CDR1 and CDR2 are SEHNR and FQNEAQ (reference sequence). The CDR3 is CASRPAGTSVYGYTF. CDR3 DNA: TGTGCCAGCAGACCTGCCGGGACTTCAGTCTATGGCTACACCTTC.

The rearrangement links TRBV28 to TRBJ1-1; D uncertain. Trimming pared 1 base from V and 3 bases from J, leaving 9 bases between. Germline CDR1 is MDHEN and CDR2 is SYDVKM. The length of the CDR3 is 14 residues. The CDR3 nucleotides read TGTGCCAGCAGTTTATCAGAGGGAGACACTGAAGCTTTCTTT. Translation gives CASSLSEGDTEAFF.

V gene TRBV6-2 or TRBV6-3 combines with J gene TRBJ1-6, with a weak D call TRBD1 (6 bases). CDR1 and CDR2 (germline): MNHEY, SVGEGT. The length of the CDR3 is 14 residues. V was clipped by 2 bases and J by 10 bases, with 12 bases between them. DNA for the CDR3: TGTGCCAGCAGTTACGGGACAAGTTGGTCACCCCTCCACTTT. The encoded protein is CASSYGTSWSPLHF.

Here the CDR3 reads CASRESGRRLNEQFF. CDR3 nucleotides: TGCGCCAGCAGAGAAAGCGGGAGGCGCCTCAATGAGCAGTTCTTC. This chain joins TRBV10-2 and TRBJ2-1; TRBD2 matches at 9 bases. CDR1 WSHSY and CDR2 SAAADI come from the germline V gene. The length of the CDR3 is 15 residues. Trimming at V came to 6 bases and at J to 6 bases, leaving 9 bases not matched to a gene.

DNA of the CDR3: TGTGCCAGTAGTCCTCAGACAGGAGCCTACGAGCAGTACTTC. As protein: CASSPQTGAYEQYF. V gene TRBV19 combines with J gene TRBJ2-7, with a tentative D call TRBD1 (6 bases). The germline CDR1 and CDR2 sequences are LNHDA and SQIVND (reference sequence). Deletions cut 5 bases from V and 2 bases from J, with 13 bases between. This CDR3 is 14 amino acids long.

The chain recombines TRBV19 with TRBJ1-5; D uncertain. Trimming took off 7 bases at V and 2 bases at J, with 18 bases between the two ends. From germline, CDR1 is LNHDA and CDR2 SQIVND (reference sequence). This CDR3 is 16 amino acids long. CDR3 sequence (DNA): TGTGCCAGTATGGCAGGTCGGATTTCAGGCAATCAGCCCCAGCATTTT. Translated: CASMAGRISGNQPQHF.

The chain is built from TRBV19 and TRBJ2-1; unclear D gene. This CDR3 has 12 residues. Germline-derived CDR1 and CDR2 are LNHDA and SQIVND (reference sequence). The germline V and J ends were trimmed by 2 bases and 9 bases, with 8 bases remaining between them. Here the CDR3 DNA reads TGTGCCAGTAGTATATTAGGCGGTGAGCAGTTCTTC. Encoded protein: CASSILGGEQFF. The complete variable domain, with remaining parts taken from reference TRBV19 and TRBJ2-1, reads DGGITQSPKYLFRKEGQNVTLSCEQNLNHDAMYWYRQDPGQGLRLIYYSQIVNDFQKGDIAEGYSVSREKKESFPLTVTSAQKNPTAFYLCASSILGGEQFFGPGTRLTVL.

The genes are TRBV7-9 and TRBJ2-7; TRBD2 might be the D (6 bases). CDR1 is SEHNR and CDR2 is FQNEAQ in the germline V gene (reference sequence). The CDR3 contains 14 residues. V was trimmed by 6 bases and J by 7 bases, leaving 19 bases between them. The CDR3 region is CASRMDYPLGEQYF. Here the CDR3 DNA reads TGTGCCAGCAGAATGGACTACCCACTTGGAGAGCAGTACTTC. Full variable domain (outside the CDR3, taken from reference TRBV7-9 and TRBJ2-7): DTGVSQNPRHKITKRGQNVTFRCDPISEHNRLYWYRQTLGQGPEFLTYFQNEAQLEKSRLLSDRFSAERPKGSFSTLEIQRTEQGDSAMYLCASRMDYPLGEQYFGPGTRLTVT.